What follows are 22 T cell receptor beta chains derived from one specimen sequenced in a study of T-cell reconstitution after alpha-beta-depleted transplantation in children (dated by TCRdb to the mid-2010s). Preparation of the library involved PCR. This sample was sequenced with an Illumina HiSeq 2500. TCR library preparation used molecular barcoding, with unique molecular identifiers applied to normalize quantification of the TCRbeta repertoire. TCRdb trimmed the raw reads at Q25, called clones with MiXCR and kept productive beta chains. Records with the same CDR3 protein are collapsed into one entry carrying the most frequent genes and DNA. Present in this sample are about 200,000 distinct CDR3 sequences, 6.6% of which were seen just once. The biggest ten clones account for more than 5.5% of the sample. What this sample's treatment or condition label stands for: allogeneic hematopoietic cell transplantation with graft depleted of TCRalphabeta T cells and CD19 B cells.

The source material was PBMCs, sampled before TCRalphabeta/CD19-depleted stem cell transplant. These receptors were collected from a boy younger than 10 with acute lymphoblastic leukemia, due to receive a stem cell transplant.

This clonotype was seen repeatedly, ten times or more. The chain employs TRBV20-1 and TRBJ1-1; D is ambiguous. With 0 bases removed from V and 6 bases from J, the gap between germline ends came to 17 bases. This CDR3 is built from 15 residues. Germline V gene data show CDR1 as DFQATT and CDR2 as SNEGSKA (reference sequence). CDR3 nucleotide sequence: TGCAGTGCTAGAGAAACCCGGGCAGGCAAGCCTGAAGCTTTCTTT. This gives the protein CSARETRAGKPEAFF.

This clonotype turned up a few times. J is TRBJ2-7 and V is TRBV9; D possibly corresponds to TRBD1 (5 bases). CDR3 length: 11 residues. The ends were cut back, 3 bases at V and 7 bases at J, with 8 bases in the middle. Germline CDR1 reads SGDLS; CDR2 reads YYNGEE. The DNA for the CDR3 is TGTGCCAGCAGCGCCCAGGGAGAGCAGTACTTC. This gives the protein CASSAQGEQYF.

With respect to this clonotype: A clone one base away is much larger, so this may be a read error. The chain links TRBV4-1 to TRBJ2-7, with D possibly matching TRBD2 (6 bases). The CDR3 is made up of 13 amino acids. V was shortened by 0 bases and J by 7 bases, with 10 bases between the two germline ends. CDR1 is MGHRA and CDR2 is YSYEKL in the germline V gene. The CDR3 DNA reads as TGCGCCAGCAGCCAAGATGCCGGGAGTGAGCAGTACTTC. The encoded protein is CASSQDAGSEQYF.

This clonotype has just a few counts. At one end the junction does not follow the germline gene, possibly because of a read error. The chain has TRBV5-1 and TRBJ1-3; TRBD1 is a possible D gene (5 bases). The germline V gene has CDR1 SGHRS and CDR2 YFSETQ. This CDR3 has 14 amino acids. The CDR3 sequence is CASSGDRNSGNTIF. The CDR3 bases are TGCGCCAGCAGCGGAGACAGAAACTCTGGAAACACCATTTTT.

This clonotype was picked up many times. V is TRBV29-1 and J is TRBJ2-7; TRBD1 agrees at 7 bases. The CDR3 extends over 12 amino acids. V was clipped by 2 bases and J by 5 bases; unmatched bases: 3. Germline V gene sequence: CDR1 SQVTM, CDR2 ANQGSEA. The CDR3 here is CSVERGLDEQYF. The CDR3, as DNA: TGCAGCGTTGAAAGGGGGCTGGACGAGCAGTACTTC.

This clonotype was seen repeatedly, ten times or more. V is TRBV5-4 and J is TRBJ2-3; 7 bases fit TRBD2. The CDR3 loop spans 14 amino acids. CDR1 SGHNT and CDR2 YYREEE come from the germline V gene (reference sequence). V lost 4 bases to trimming and J lost 4 bases; unmatched junction nucleotides: 6. CDR3 residues: CASSRGSGADTQYF. The CDR3 DNA reads as TGTGCCAGCAGCCGCGGGAGCGGGGCAGATACGCAGTATTTT.

This clonotype was seen many times. The junction shows a germline mismatch at one end, possibly a read error. The genes are TRBV28 and TRBJ2-6, with TRBD1 matching 9 bases. CDR1 and CDR2 (germline): MDHEN, SYDVKM. The CDR3 is 16 amino acids. This chain's CDR3 is CATSTGGPSGANVLTF. The CDR3 bases are TGTGCCACCAGTACAGGGGGCCCCTCTGGGGCCAACGTCCTGACTTTC.

Note on this clonotype: The CDR3 end shows no conserved phenylalanine or tryptophan, and so a read error is likely. This chain connects TRBV29-1 to TRBJ2-5, with D perhaps matching TRBD1 (7 bases). Germline-derived CDR1 and CDR2 are SQVTM and ANQGSEA. Trimming cost V 6 bases and J 1 base, with 27 bases left between them. This CDR3 has 18 amino acids. The CDR3 region has the DNA TGCAGCGTGAGCGTCCCAGGGGGGAGGATTTTGGGCCAAGAGACCCAGTACTGC. It codes for CSVSVPGGRILGQETQYC.

This clonotype was found many times. The genes are TRBV29-1 and TRBJ2-5, with D perhaps assigned TRBD1 or TRBD2 (5 bases each). Germline V lookup: CDR1 SQVTM, CDR2 ANQGSEA. CDR3 length equals 14 residues. The V and J ends lost 7 bases and 4 bases respectively, with 19 bases between them. DNA of the CDR3: TGCAGCGCCTTGGGGGTTTTGGCAGGAGAGACCCAGTACTTC. Its translation is CSALGVLAGETQYF.

This clonotype appeared many times. J is TRBJ2-7 and V is TRBV20-1; D is ambiguous. V was trimmed by 4 bases and J by 3 bases, leaving 7 bases between them. The CDR3 contains 11 residues. The germline CDR1 and CDR2 sequences are DFQATT and SNEGSKA (reference sequence). The CDR3 region is CSAITLYEQYF. CDR3 DNA: TGCAGTGCTATAACCCTCTACGAGCAGTACTTC.

This clonotype has ten or more counts. The chain combines TRBV29-1 with TRBJ2-5; D might be TRBD1 or TRBD2, each matching 5 bases. CDR3 size: 11 residues. From germline, CDR1 is SQVTM and CDR2 ANQGSEA. Trimming took off 6 bases at V and 5 bases at J, with 10 bases between the two ends. This CDR3 is CSVGVGETQYF. CDR3 DNA sequence: TGCAGCGTGGGGGTGGGCGAGACCCAGTACTTC.

The J gene is TRBJ2-1, the V gene TRBV12-3 or TRBV12-4; tentatively, D is TRBD1 (5 bases). The CDR3 covers 14 residues. V dropped 3 bases and J dropped 2 bases, with 8 bases sitting between them. As DNA, the CDR3 is TGTGCCAGCAGTTTGTGGGGCACCTACAATGAGCAGTTCTTC. Encoded protein: CASSLWGTYNEQFF.

Many counts were recorded for this clonotype. The V and J genes are TRBV7-2 and TRBJ1-1; D unresolved. This CDR3 has 15 amino acids. Trimming shortened V by 0 bases and J by 0 bases, and 8 bases separated the two germline ends. Germline CDR1 reads SGHTA; CDR2 reads FQGNSA. The CDR3 is CASSLALGMNTEAFF. The CDR3 DNA is TGTGCCAGCAGCTTAGCTCTAGGGATGAACACTGAAGCTTTCTTT. Based on the CDR3 plus reference TRBV7-2 and TRBJ1-1, the full variable domain is GAGVSQSPSNKVTEKGKDVELRCDPISGHTALYWYRQSLGQGLEFLIYFQGNSAPDKSGLPSDRFSAERTGGSVSTLTIQRTQQEDSAVYLCASSLALGMNTEAFFGQGTRLTVV.

This clonotype has only a few counts. The V and J genes are TRBV12-3 or TRBV12-4 and TRBJ2-3; no clear D gene. The CDR3 totals 14 residues. Between the trimmed V and J ends, which lost 7 bases and 1 base, there was a span of 12 bases. The CDR3 DNA is TGTGCCAGCATGACCAATCTCCGCACAGATACGCAGTATTTT. It specifies CASMTNLRTDTQYF.

This clonotype has more than one count but fewer than ten. The gene calls are TRBV20-1 and TRBJ2-7, with D perhaps TRBD1 (6 bases). The germline V and J ends were trimmed by 1 base and 2 bases, with 12 bases remaining between them. Germline-derived CDR1 and CDR2 are DFQATT and SNEGSKA (reference sequence). The CDR3 is 14 residues long. In DNA form, the CDR3 reads TGCAGTGCTAGAGGGGTCGCAGGGGCCTACGAGCAGTACTTC. This gives the protein CSARGVAGAYEQYF.

The rearrangement uses TRBV5-1 and TRBJ1-4; no reliable D call. Germline V gene sequence: CDR1 SGHRS, CDR2 YFSETQ. There are 13 residues in the CDR3. With 4 bases removed from V and 7 bases from J, the gap between germline ends came to 11 bases. CDR3 coding DNA: TGCGCCAGCAGCCTAGGACTGAGTGAAAAACTGTTTTTT. Protein sequence: CASSLGLSEKLFF.

This clonotype was picked up many times. J is TRBJ2-7 and V is TRBV9; D might be TRBD2 (7 bases). V dropped 0 bases and J dropped 2 bases, with 18 bases sitting between them. The CDR3 spans 17 residues. Germline V CDR1 and CDR2: SGDLS, YYNGEE. The CDR3 reads CASSVGSGTLTTYEQYF. Here the CDR3 DNA reads TGTGCCAGCAGCGTAGGGAGCGGGACACTAACTACCTACGAGCAGTACTTC.

This clonotype was observed many times. The chain is built from TRBV6-1 and TRBJ2-3, with 10 bases identical to TRBD2. CDR1 is MNHNS and CDR2 is SASEGT in the germline V gene. CDR3 size: 17 residues. V shed 2 bases, J shed 2 bases, and the junction held 7 bases outside the gene matches. CDR3 coding DNA: TGTGCCAGCAGTGAAAGCGGGGGGGCCTTTCCCACAGATACGCAGTATTTT. Protein: CASSESGGAFPTDTQYF.

The CDR3 loop reads CASRGDLNTGELFF. For the CDR3, the DNA is TGTGCCAGCAGAGGGGATCTTAACACCGGGGAGCTGTTTTTT. This sequence joins TRBV2 and TRBJ2-2; D may be TRBD1 (5 bases). V lost 6 bases, J lost 2 bases, and 10 bases lay in between. CDR3 length equals 14 residues. CDR1 SNHLY and CDR2 FYNNEI come from the germline V gene.

This sequence joins TRBV7-2 and TRBJ1-1; no firm D call. The CDR3 extends over 12 amino acids. CDR1 is SGHTA and CDR2 is FQGNSA in the germline V gene. CDR3 bases: TGTGTGTCCCTTCGGTCCCCCAATGAAGCTTTCTTT. This sequence encodes CVSLRSPNEAFF.

On this clonotype itself: This may be a read error: a much more frequent sequence differs by one nucleotide. The chain joins TRBV24-1 to TRBJ2-1; 10 positions match TRBD1. This CDR3 spans 13 amino acids. Germline V lookup: CDR1 KGHDR, CDR2 SFDVKD. The junction had 5 bases not matched to a gene; V was cut back by 9 bases and J by 7 bases. Written as DNA, the CDR3 is TGTGCCACCCGACAGGGGGCGAGGAATGAGCAGTTCTTC. Protein sequence: CATRQGARNEQFF.

This clonotype was seen at least ten times. V usage is TRBV7-2 and J usage is TRBJ2-1; 8 nucleotides agree with TRBD2. V lost 6 bases to trimming and J lost 14 bases; unmatched junction nucleotides: 9. Germline V CDR1 and CDR2: SGHTA, FQGNSA. There are 12 residues in the CDR3. CDR3 sequence: CASSLGAGGEFF. In DNA, the CDR3 is TGTGCCAGCAGTTTGGGCGCGGGAGGAGAGTTCTTC.